Presented here are 18 T cell receptor beta chains from one specimen sequenced in a study of cytomegalovirus exposure and HLA in healthy donors. Generated by immunoSEQ multiplex PCR, the TCRdb table keeps only in-frame clones and is missing some. The sample carries about 160,000 clones, roughly 96% recorded once. Source material: PBMCs. These receptors were taken from a woman younger than 35 in good health and CMV-seronegative.

The chain has TRBV11-2 and TRBJ2-7; perhaps TRBD2 as D (5 bases). The germline CDR1 and CDR2 sequences are SGHAT and FQNNGV. This CDR3 is built from 17 residues. Trimming cost V 4 bases and J 2 bases, with 21 bases left between them. This chain's CDR3 is CASSYLASGAYPYEQYF. CDR3 nucleotides: TGTGCCAGCAGCTACCTGGCGAGCGGAGCCTACCCCTACGAGCAGTACTTC.

This chain uses TRBV2 with TRBJ1-2; D is possibly TRBD1 (6 bases). Germline CDR1 is SNHLY and CDR2 is FYNNEI. With 6 bases removed from V and 8 bases from J, the gap between germline ends came to 13 bases. The CDR3 has 12 residues. As DNA, the CDR3 is TGTGCCAGCAGCACAGGGTTTGGCGGCTACACCTTC. Protein sequence: CASSTGFGGYTF.

The chain links TRBV11-3 to TRBJ2-1; 7 nucleotides align to TRBD1. Per the germline V gene, CDR1 is SGHNT and CDR2 is YENEEA. The ends lost 5 bases at V and 9 bases at J; junction bases unmatched: 7. The CDR3 is 13 amino acids. CDR3: CASSADRVAEQFF. DNA of the CDR3: TGTGCCAGCAGCGCCGACAGGGTGGCTGAGCAGTTCTTC. The full variable domain, with the rest looked up from reference TRBV11-3 and TRBJ2-1, is EAGVVQSPRYKIIEKKQPVAFWCNPISGHNTLYWYLQNLGQGPELLIRYENEEAVDDSQLPKDRFSAERLKGVDSTLKIQPAELGDSAVYLCASSADRVAEQFFGPGTRLTVL.

This chain joins TRBV6-6 and TRBJ2-3; tentative D call: TRBD2 (5 bases). Trimming took off 4 bases at V and 0 bases at J, with 14 bases between the two ends. Germline assignment: CDR1 MNHNY and CDR2 SVGAGI (reference sequence). This CDR3 is 16 amino acids long. The CDR3 loop reads CASSSSRGSSTDTQYF. The CDR3 DNA is TGTGCCAGCAGTTCCAGTCGAGGGAGCAGCACAGATACGCAGTATTTT.

The chain uses TRBV7-9 and TRBJ1-2, with D unclear. Germline V gene lookup returns CDR1 SEHNR and CDR2 FQNEAQ (reference sequence). The CDR3 spans 12 residues. Trimming cost V 1 base and J 7 bases, with 7 bases left between them. CDR3 coding DNA: TGTGCCAGCAGCTTAGACGGTAGTGGCTACACCTTC. Amino acids: CASSLDGSGYTF.

The chain couples TRBV4-2 to TRBJ2-2; 7 bases map to TRBD2. CDR1 and CDR2 (germline): LGHNA, YNFKEQ. The CDR3 loop spans 19 amino acids. V dropped 4 bases and J dropped 0; count of bases not matched to a gene: 14. The CDR3 is CASSPYLPPGGPNTGELFF. CDR3 in DNA: TGTGCCAGCAGCCCGTATCTGCCCCCGGGAGGCCCGAACACCGGGGAGCTGTTTTTT.

J is TRBJ2-7 and V is TRBV15; 7 bases line up with TRBD1. The CDR3 covers 15 residues. In germline, CDR1 is LNHNV, CDR2 YYDKDF (reference sequence). V lost 5 bases to trimming and J lost 0 bases; unmatched junction nucleotides: 7. In nucleotides, the CDR3 is TGTGCCACCAGCGCCCCGGGACAGTCCTCCTACGAGCAGTACTTC. Translated: CATSAPGQSSYEQYF.

V is TRBV9 and J is TRBJ2-5; D unclear. This CDR3 comprises 13 residues. CDR1 and CDR2 (germline): SGDLS, YYNGEE. Deletions cut 0 bases from V and 2 bases from J, with 5 bases between. CDR3: CASSVDRQETQYF. CDR3 coding DNA: TGTGCCAGCAGCGTAGACCGGCAAGAGACCCAGTACTTC.

J is TRBJ2-7 and V is TRBV6-6; 7 nucleotides agree with TRBD1. Looked up from germline, CDR1 is MNHNY and CDR2 is SVGAGI (reference sequence). CDR3 length equals 14 residues. V was clipped by 6 bases and J by 2 bases; unmatched bases: 7. The CDR3 reads CASRGTAGTYEQYF. The CDR3 DNA is TGTGCCAGCAGAGGGACAGCCGGGACCTACGAGCAGTACTTC.

The chain links TRBV30 to TRBJ2-3, with TRBD2 identical over 9 bases. The germline V gene encodes CDR1 GTSNPN and CDR2 SVGIG (reference sequence). This CDR3 spans 15 amino acids. The junction had 11 bases not matched to a gene; V was cut back by 8 bases and J by 2 bases. CDR3 residues: CARAGERGATDTQYF. The DNA of the CDR3 is TGTGCCCGGGCCGGGGAGCGGGGGGCCACAGATACGCAGTATTTT.

The rearrangement links TRBV6-1 to TRBJ2-1, with 8 bases fitting TRBD2. CDR3 length: 15 amino acids. J gave up 6 bases and V 11 bases, and 15 bases lay outside the gene matches. Germline CDR1 is MNHNS and CDR2 is SASEGT. The CDR3 loop is CAVSGGPSLSNEQFF. Written as DNA, the CDR3 is TGTGCCGTAAGCGGGGGCCCGTCTCTTTCCAATGAGCAGTTCTTC.

This chain joins TRBV6-5 and TRBJ1-5, with a weak D call TRBD1 (5 bases). Germline CDR1 and CDR2: MNHEY and SVGAGI. The CDR3 covers 14 residues. V lost 4 bases to trimming and J lost 6 bases, with 13 bases between them. The CDR3 DNA follows: TGTGCCAGCAGTTTTGGGGGGAGTGCTCAGCCCCAGCATTTT. Translating it yields CASSFGGSAQPQHF.

The chain is built from TRBV5-1 and TRBJ2-5, with 7 nucleotides matching TRBD1. Germline CDR1 and CDR2: SGHRS and YFSETQ. V lost 0 bases and J lost 5; bases outside the gene matches: 7. There are 15 residues in the CDR3. The CDR3 bases are TGCGCCAGCAGCTTGGGAAGGGGGCGCGCGGAGACCCAGTACTTC. Translation gives CASSLGRGRAETQYF.

The V gene is TRBV7-2, the J gene TRBJ2-7; TRBD1 aligns across 8 bases. Losses at the gene ends were 1 base for V and 2 bases for J; bases not matched to a gene: 16. The CDR3 has 19 residues. CDR1 and CDR2 (germline): SGHTA, FQGNSA. The CDR3 loop reads CASSLDRDRRFLGAYEQYF. The CDR3 DNA reads as TGTGCCAGCAGCTTAGACCGGGACAGGAGATTTCTTGGGGCCTACGAGCAGTACTTC.

V gene TRBV7-6 combines with J gene TRBJ1-2; 7 positions match TRBD1. Germline-derived CDR1 and CDR2 are SGHVS and FNYEAQ. V was clipped by 4 bases and J by 1 base; unmatched bases: 12. The CDR3 extends over 17 amino acids. For the CDR3, the DNA is TGTGCCAGCAGCTCCCAGACAGGGTCCGACCTTAACTATGGCTACACCTTC. It encodes CASSSQTGSDLNYGYTF.

The DNA for the CDR3 is TGTGCCAGCAGCCAGGGGCTCTATGGCTACACCTTC. It translates to CASSQGLYGYTF. V is TRBV5-4 and J is TRBJ1-2; the D gene is possibly TRBD1 (6 bases). The CDR3 length is 12 residues. Looked up from germline, CDR1 is SGHNT and CDR2 is YYREEE (reference sequence). Trimming removed 4 bases from V and 4 bases from J, with 8 bases in between. The full variable domain, in which reference TRBV5-4 and TRBJ1-2 provide the parts outside the CDR3, is ETGVTQSPTHLIKTRGQQVTLRCSSQSGHNTVSWYQQALGQGPQFIFQYYREEENGRGNFPPRFSGLQFPNYSSELNVNALELDDSALYLCASSQGLYGYTFGSGTRLTVV.

CDR3 amino acids: CASAGGGNTEAFF. The CDR3 DNA sequence: TGTGCCAGCGCTGGGGGGGGGAACACTGAAGCTTTCTTT. The genes are TRBV6-5 and TRBJ1-1; the D gene is possibly TRBD1 (5 bases). Germline-derived CDR1 and CDR2 are MNHEY and SVGAGI. V was cut by 8 bases and J by 1 base, with 11 bases left in between. The CDR3 is 13 residues long.

V and J are TRBV6-6 and TRBJ1-3; D uncertain. The CDR3 sequence is 14 residues long. Germline CDR1 reads MNHNY; CDR2 reads SVGAGI (reference sequence). Trimming stripped 7 bases from V and 1 base from J, with 11 bases between. The CDR3 sequence: CASIYGYSGNTIYF. CDR3 in DNA: TGTGCCAGCATCTACGGGTATTCTGGAAACACCATATATTTT.